These T cell receptor beta chains were read from a single sample in a study of graft-versus-host responses after intestinal transplantation. Clones were read by immunoSEQ multiplex PCR, and TCRdb kept only the in-frame ones, dropping some. The sample records 15,000 to 20,000 clones, over 75% being singletons. This material consisted of PBMCs, taken roughly 390 days after transplant. The receptors shown here come from a human patient who received an intestinal transplant, so some T cells may come from the graft donor. CDR3s include the opening cysteine and the closing phenylalanine or tryptophan. The D gene is left open where the match is weak. A clone size is listed for some rows: how often the clone was seen (once, few, many), or a class if it is expanded.

d_call,v_call,j_call,clone_size,cdr3_nt,cdr3_aa
TRBD1,TRBV18,TRBJ1-6,NA,TGTGCCAGCTCACACACGAGGGACAGAGATTCACCCCTCCACTTT,CASSHTRDRDSPLHF
NA,TRBV25-1,TRBJ1-2,NA,TGTGCCAGCCGCGATTCCTATGGCTACACCTTC,CASRDSYGYTF
NA,TRBV6-6,TRBJ2-3,few,TGTGCCAGCAGTTGGATCTGGCTCGGGGATACGCAGTATTTT,CASSWIWLGDTQYF
NA,TRBV6-1,TRBJ2-5,NA,TGTGCCAGTAGGAGAGGAGAGACCCAGTACTTC,CASRRGETQYF
NA,TRBV7-6,TRBJ1-1,NA,TGTGCCAGCAGCTTGCAGCCGGAGGACACTGAAGCTTTCTTT,CASSLQPEDTEAFF
NA,TRBV4-2,TRBJ1-1,NA,TGTGCCAGCAGCCAAGTTAAGGGATGGGGCACTGAAGCTTTCTTT,CASSQVKGWGTEAFF
TRBD1,TRBV7-9,TRBJ2-1,NA,TGTGCCAGCAGCTTTGGACAGGGTATACACAATGAGCAGTTCTTC,CASSFGQGIHNEQFF
NA,TRBV7-2,TRBJ2-7,NA,TGTGCCAGCAGCGCCCGGACAGACTACGAGCAGTACTTC,CASSARTDYEQYF
NA,TRBV5-1,TRBJ2-7,NA,TGCGCCAGCAACAAACAGCCAAGCTCCTACGAGCAGTACTTC,CASNKQPSSYEQYF
NA,TRBV9,TRBJ2-1,NA,TGTGCCAGCAGCGTAGGACGGAGAGAAGATAATGAGCAGTTCTTC,CASSVGRREDNEQFF
TRBD2,TRBV6-1,TRBJ2-5,NA,TGTGCCCGCAGTGAACTAGCGGGGGGGCAAGAGACCCAGTACTTC,CARSELAGGQETQYF
TRBD1,TRBV6-1,TRBJ2-2,NA,TGTGCCAGCAGTGAAGGTGGACAGGGAGCCGGGGAGCTGTTTTTT,CASSEGGQGAGELFF
NA,TRBV7-3,TRBJ2-2,NA,TGTGCCAGCAGCTTAGAAACCGGGGAGCTGTTTTTT,CASSLETGELFF
NA,TRBV29-1,TRBJ1-3,NA,TGCAGCGTTGAAACCTTCTCTGGAAACACCATATATTTT,CSVETFSGNTIYF
TRBD2,TRBV18,TRBJ2-7,NA,TGTGCCAGCTCACCGATGCCTAGCGGGAGGCATAGGAACTACGAGCAGTACTTC,CASSPMPSGRHRNYEQYF
NA,TRBV5-1,TRBJ2-7,NA,TGCGCCAGCAGCTTGGGCCAGGGAATCGACGAGCAGTACTTC,CASSLGQGIDEQYF
NA,TRBV9,TRBJ2-1,NA,TGTGCCAGCAGCGTAGTAGCGGATGGCTCCTACAATGAGCAGTTCTTC,CASSVVADGSYNEQFF
TRBD2,TRBV28,TRBJ2-3,NA,TGTGCCAGCAGTTTTTTCGCCATTCTAGCGGGAGTAGGTGAAAATACGCAGTATTTT,CASSFFAILAGVGENTQYF
NA,TRBV4-1,TRBJ1-5,NA,TGCGCCAGCAGCCAAGATAAGTGGGGACAGCCCCAGCATTTT,CASSQDKWGQPQHF
NA,TRBV15,TRBJ2-6,NA,TGTGCCGTTTTAGGAGAGGCTGGGGCCAACGTCCTGACTTTC,CAVLGEAGANVLTF
TRBD1,TRBV27,TRBJ2-1,NA,TGTGCCAGCAGTTTGACAGGGGGGTCCTACAATGAGCAGTTCTTC,CASSLTGGSYNEQFF
NA,TRBV2,TRBJ2-1,NA,TGTGCCAGCACTAACTACTCTCATGAGCAGTTCTTC,CASTNYSHEQFF
NA,TRBV5-6,TRBJ2-3,NA,TGTGCCAGCAGCTTGGAGGGCACAGATACGCAGTATTTT,CASSLEGTDTQYF
TRBD1,TRBV28,TRBJ1-5,NA,TGTGCCAGCAGTTTAGTAGGGGGCGATCAGCCCCAGCATTTT,CASSLVGGDQPQHF
TRBD1,TRBV15,TRBJ1-5,NA,TGTGCCACCAGCGCGGACAGGGCGGCGAGTCAGCCCCAGCATTTT,CATSADRAASQPQHF
NA,TRBV10-3,TRBJ2-7,once,TGTGCCATCAGTGAGTCGCCCCGCGAGCAGTACTTC,CAISESPREQYF
TRBD2,TRBV5-1,TRBJ2-3,NA,TGCGCCAGCAGCCCGGGACTAAGAGGTCCAGATACGCAGTATTTT,CASSPGLRGPDTQYF
NA,TRBV4-1,TRBJ1-1,NA,TGCGCCAGCAGCCCGGGACAAGCCGTGGAAGCTTTCTTT,CASSPGQAVEAFF
TRBD1,TRBV18,TRBJ2-5,NA,TGTGCCAGCTCACTCGACAGGGGCCGAGAGACCCAGTACTTC,CASSLDRGRETQYF
TRBD1,TRBV6-1,TRBJ1-1,NA,TGTGCCAGCGGGATTTCAGGGGGGTGGAACACTGAAGCTTTCTTT,CASGISGGWNTEAFF
TRBD2,TRBV28,TRBJ2-7,NA,TGTGCCAGCAGTTTACTAGCGGGAGCCTACGAGCAGTACTTC,CASSLLAGAYEQYF
NA,TRBV6-1,TRBJ1-6,NA,TGTGCCAGCAGTGAAGCGACCCATTCACCCCTCCACTTT,CASSEATHSPLHF
NA,TRBV29-1,TRBJ2-5,NA,TGCAGCGTCCGAGGGGCAGAAGAGACCCAGTACTTC,CSVRGAEETQYF
NA,TRBV5-1,TRBJ2-1,NA,TGCGCCAGCAGCTCACCTAACAGGATCCCATACAATGAGCAGTTCTTC,CASSSPNRIPYNEQFF
TRBD2,TRBV29-1,TRBJ2-1,NA,TGCAGCGCAGGAGCGGGAGGGCCGAATGAGCAGTTCTTC,CSAGAGGPNEQFF
NA,TRBV6-1,TRBJ1-5,NA,TGTGCCAGCAGTGCGGGGGGGCTGAGTCAGCCCCAGCATTTT,CASSAGGLSQPQHF
TRBD2,TRBV5-1,TRBJ2-1,NA,TGCGCCAGCAGCTTGGTGCCGCCTAGCGGGGGCAATGAGCAGTTCTTC,CASSLVPPSGGNEQFF
NA,TRBV2,TRBJ2-7,once,TGTGCCAGCAGCGGGACATCCTCCTACGAGCAGTACTTC,CASSGTSSYEQYF
TRBD1,TRBV29-1,TRBJ1-2,NA,TGCAGCGTCGGGACAGGCGAGACTTATGGCTACACCTTC,CSVGTGETYGYTF
NA,TRBV2,TRBJ2-3,NA,TGTGCCAGCAGTGACGCCCGGCAGACAGATACGCAGTATTTT,CASSDARQTDTQYF
TRBD1,TRBV11-3,TRBJ1-5,NA,TGTGCCAGCAGCTCGGGACAGGGAAAGGGCAATCAGCCCCAGCATTTT,CASSSGQGKGNQPQHF
TRBD1,TRBV2,TRBJ2-1,once,TGTGCCACCGAGAGGACAGGGACCTCCTACAATGAGCAGTTCTTC,CATERTGTSYNEQFF
TRBD1,TRBV6-1,TRBJ1-2,NA,TGTGCCAGCAGTGAAGTGGGCAGGGGGCTCTATGGCTACACCTTC,CASSEVGRGLYGYTF
TRBD1,TRBV7-2,TRBJ1-2,NA,TGTGCCAGCAGCTTAGCCGCGACAGGGCCGGAGGGCTACACCTTC,CASSLAATGPEGYTF
NA,TRBV5-1,TRBJ2-7,once,TGCGCCAGCAGCTTGCAGGGGAGCTCCTACGAGCAGTACTTC,CASSLQGSSYEQYF
NA,TRBV4-1,TRBJ1-2,once,TGCGCCAGCAGCCAAGTGTTTTTCCCTATGAAGGGCTACACCTTC,CASSQVFFPMKGYTF
TRBD1,TRBV7-9,TRBJ1-1,NA,TGTGCCAGCAGTTTCGGGACAGAAAACACTGAAGCTTTCTTT,CASSFGTENTEAFF
NA,TRBV5-1,TRBJ2-1,NA,TGCGCCAGCAGCTTGGTATCATCCAGAGGGTCCTACAATGAGCAGTTCTTC,CASSLVSSRGSYNEQFF
NA,TRBV6-1,TRBJ2-7,NA,TGTGCCAGCAGGACAGCAACTTACGAGCAGTACTTC,CASRTATYEQYF
TRBD2,TRBV4-1,TRBJ2-2,NA,TGCGCCAGCAGCCTGGTTTTGCGGGAGGTACTCACCGGGGAGCTGTTTTTT,CASSLVLREVLTGELFF
TRBD1,TRBV6-5,TRBJ1-2,NA,TGTGCCAGCAGTTACTCCGGGACAGGGAAGGGATATGGCTACACCTTC,CASSYSGTGKGYGYTF
TRBD2,TRBV6-4,TRBJ2-1,NA,TGTGCCAGCAGTGAGTCCCCCCTAGCGGGGGGTTACAATGAGCAGTTCTTC,CASSESPLAGGYNEQFF
NA,TRBV28,TRBJ1-6,NA,TGTGCCAGCAGTTTATCTTGGGGGGTAGGTTCACCCCTCCACTTT,CASSLSWGVGSPLHF
TRBD2,TRBV2,TRBJ2-5,NA,TGTGCCCGGGGGGGACGGGACCAAGAGACCCAGTACTTC,CARGGRDQETQYF
NA,TRBV4-1,TRBJ2-7,NA,TGCGCCAGCAGCCAAGCCCCGAGGGGCTACGAGCAGTACTTC,CASSQAPRGYEQYF